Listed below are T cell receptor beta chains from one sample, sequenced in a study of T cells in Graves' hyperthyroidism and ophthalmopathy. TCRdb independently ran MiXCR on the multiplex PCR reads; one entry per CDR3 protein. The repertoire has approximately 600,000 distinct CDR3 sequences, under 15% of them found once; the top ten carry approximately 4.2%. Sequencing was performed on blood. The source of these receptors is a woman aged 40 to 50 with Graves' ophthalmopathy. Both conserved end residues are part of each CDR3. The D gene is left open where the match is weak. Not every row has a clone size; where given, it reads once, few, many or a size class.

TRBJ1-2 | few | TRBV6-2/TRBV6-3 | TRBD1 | CASISRAGQGSIYGYTF | TGTGCCAGCATTTCACGCGCCGGACAGGGGTCTATCTATGGCTACACCTTC
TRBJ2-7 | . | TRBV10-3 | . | CAISESVGPYEQYF | TGTGCCATCAGTGAGTCTGTAGGTCCCTACGAGCAGTACTTC
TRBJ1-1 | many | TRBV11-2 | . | CASNQHTEAFF | TGTGCCAGCAACCAACACACTGAAGCTTTCTTT
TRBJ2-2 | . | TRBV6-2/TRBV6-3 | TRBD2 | CASSSSGLGASGYTGELFF | TGTGCCAGCAGCTCCTCGGGTTTGGGGGCTAGCGGGTACACCGGGGAGCTGTTTTTT
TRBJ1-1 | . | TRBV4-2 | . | CASSQSNAEAFF | TGTGCCAGCAGCCAAAGTAACGCTGAAGCTTTCTTT
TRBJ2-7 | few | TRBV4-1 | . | CASSQDVAGASYEQYF | TGCGCCAGCAGCCAAGATGTGGCGGGGGCCTCCTACGAGCAGTACTTC
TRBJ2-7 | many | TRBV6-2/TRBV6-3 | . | CASSQGTPYEQYF | TGTGCCAGCAGTCAAGGGACTCCCTACGAGCAGTACTTC
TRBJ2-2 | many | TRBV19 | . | CASSITGNTGELFF | TGTGCCAGTAGTATAACGGGGAACACCGGGGAGCTGTTTTTT
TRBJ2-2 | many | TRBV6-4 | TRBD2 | CASKVLAGAGELFF | TGTGCCAGCAAGGTCCTAGCGGGAGCCGGGGAGCTGTTTTTT
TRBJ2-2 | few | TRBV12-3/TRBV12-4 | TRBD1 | CATQRTGSAGELFF | TGTGCCACCCAGAGGACAGGGTCGGCCGGGGAGCTGTTTTTT
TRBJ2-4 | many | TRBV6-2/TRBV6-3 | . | CASSYLSGAKNIQYF | TGTGCCAGCAGTTATTTGAGTGGGGCCAAAAACATTCAGTACTTC
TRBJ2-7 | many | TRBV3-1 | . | CASSQVSYEQYF | TGTGCCAGCAGCCAAGTCTCGTACGAGCAGTACTTC
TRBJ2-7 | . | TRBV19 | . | CASSIDLGEQYF | TGTGCCAGTAGTATAGATCTAGGCGAGCAGTACTTC
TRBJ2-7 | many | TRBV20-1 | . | CSASGSLSEQYF | TGCAGTGCTAGCGGGAGTTTATCCGAGCAGTACTTC
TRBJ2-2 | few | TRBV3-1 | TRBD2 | CASSQELPGGPAGELFF | TGTGCCAGCAGCCAAGAGCTTCCGGGAGGGCCGGCCGGGGAGCTGTTTTTT
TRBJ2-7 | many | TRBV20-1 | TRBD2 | CSAIPISGGGYEQYF | TGCAGTGCCATCCCTATTTCGGGAGGAGGCTACGAGCAGTACTTC
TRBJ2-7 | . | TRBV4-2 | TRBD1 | CASSQDLTGWVWKQYF | TGTGCCAGCAGCCAAGATCTGACAGGGTGGGTGTGGAAGCAGTACTTC
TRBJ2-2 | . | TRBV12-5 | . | CGGNTGELFF | TGCGGGGGTAACACCGGGGAGCTGTTTTTT
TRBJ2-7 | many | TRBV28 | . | CASSGQPIGTYEQYF | TGTGCCAGCAGTGGCCAGCCTATTGGGACCTACGAGCAGTACTTC
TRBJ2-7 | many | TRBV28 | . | CASSPGLGTVYEQYF | TGTGCCAGCAGTCCCGGACTGGGAACTGTCTACGAGCAGTACTTC
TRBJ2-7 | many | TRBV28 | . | CASSLYPTGYEQYF | TGTGCCAGCAGTTTATACCCCACGGGCTACGAGCAGTACTTC
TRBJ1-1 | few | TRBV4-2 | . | CASSQDWGGMNTEAFF | TGTGCCAGCAGCCAAGATTGGGGGGGAATGAACACTGAAGCTTTCTTT
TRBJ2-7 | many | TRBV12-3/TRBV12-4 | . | CASTQQAGASYEQYF | TGTGCCAGCACCCAACAGGCAGGGGCATCCTACGAGCAGTACTTC
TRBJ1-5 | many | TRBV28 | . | CASSWPNNQPQHF | TGTGCCAGCAGTTGGCCTAACAATCAGCCCCAGCATTTT
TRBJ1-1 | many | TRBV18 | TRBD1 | CASSPTGGQSRTEAFF | TGTGCCAGCTCACCAACAGGGGGCCAGTCTCGCACTGAAGCTTTCTTT
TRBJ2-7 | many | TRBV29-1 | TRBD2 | CSVEAPGGYEQYF | TGCAGCGTTGAGGCCCCGGGGGGTTACGAGCAGTACTTC
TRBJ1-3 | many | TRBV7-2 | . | CASSIGSRDTIYF | TGTGCCAGCAGCATCGGATCCAGGGACACCATATATTTT
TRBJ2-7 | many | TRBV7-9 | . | CASSLTSHGGNEQYF | TGTGCCAGCAGCTTAACTTCCCACGGAGGGAACGAGCAGTACTTC
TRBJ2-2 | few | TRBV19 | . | CASKERTLFGELFF | TGTGCCAGTAAGGAGAGGACCCTATTTGGGGAGCTGTTTTTT
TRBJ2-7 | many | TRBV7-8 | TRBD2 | CASSSRGGAKTGVTYEQYF | TGTGCCAGCAGCTCTAGGGGAGGGGCCAAGACGGGAGTCACCTACGAGCAGTACTTC
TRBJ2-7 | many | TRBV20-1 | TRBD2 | CSVKGLAGSQYF | TGCAGTGTAAAGGGACTAGCGGGTTCGCAGTACTTC